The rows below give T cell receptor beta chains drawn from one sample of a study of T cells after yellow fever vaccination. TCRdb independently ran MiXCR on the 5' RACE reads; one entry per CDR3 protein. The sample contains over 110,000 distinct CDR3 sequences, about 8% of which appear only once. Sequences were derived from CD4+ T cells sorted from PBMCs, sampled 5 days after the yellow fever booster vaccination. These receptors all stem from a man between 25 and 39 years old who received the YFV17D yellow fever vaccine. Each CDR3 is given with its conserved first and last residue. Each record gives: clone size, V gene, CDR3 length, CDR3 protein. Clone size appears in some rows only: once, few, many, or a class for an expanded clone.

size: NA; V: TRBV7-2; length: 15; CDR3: CASSPAGGGNQPQHF
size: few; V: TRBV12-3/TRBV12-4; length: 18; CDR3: CACRQGAREGREWNEQFF
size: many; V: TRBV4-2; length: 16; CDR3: CASSQVALAEHNEQFF
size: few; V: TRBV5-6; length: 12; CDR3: CASSSYEETQYF
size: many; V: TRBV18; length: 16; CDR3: CASSPQTSGMGKEQYF
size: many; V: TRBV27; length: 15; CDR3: CASSFSGRALYEQYF
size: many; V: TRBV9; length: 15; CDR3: CASSGWDGAGYEQYF
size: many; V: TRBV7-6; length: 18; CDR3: CASSFELAGVANTGELFF
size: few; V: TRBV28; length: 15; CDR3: CASPPGKHSYNEQFF
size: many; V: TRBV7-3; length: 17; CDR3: CASSSLPTSGFSGELFF
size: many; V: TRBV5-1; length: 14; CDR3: CASSFRDRADTQYF
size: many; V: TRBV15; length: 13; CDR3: CATSRDPSQPQHF
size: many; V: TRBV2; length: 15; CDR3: CASSEENSDSYEQYF
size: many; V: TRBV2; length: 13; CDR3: CASRHPGSDTQYF
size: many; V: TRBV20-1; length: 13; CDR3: CSANRPSTDTQYF
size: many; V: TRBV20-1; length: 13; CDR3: CSALSRDGLEQYF
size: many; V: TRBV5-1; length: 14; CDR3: CASSLRREGYEQFF
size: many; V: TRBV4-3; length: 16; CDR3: CASSQEAGGFTGELFF
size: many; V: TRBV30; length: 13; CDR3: CAWGTITGYGYTF
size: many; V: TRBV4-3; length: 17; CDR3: CASSQGTSGPNTGELFF
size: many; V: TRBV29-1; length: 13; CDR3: CSVRSGRLYEQYF
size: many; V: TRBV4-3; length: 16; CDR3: CASSRRLGGGPNEQFF
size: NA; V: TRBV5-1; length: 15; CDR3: CASSSGGNYNSPLHF
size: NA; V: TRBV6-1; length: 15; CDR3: CASRPGTSGTYEQYF
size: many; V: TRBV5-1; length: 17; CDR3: CASSLGISGLKGETQYF
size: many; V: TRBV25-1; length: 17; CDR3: CASSEYRTSGSSNEQFF
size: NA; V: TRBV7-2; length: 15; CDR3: CASSSYGAGANVLTF
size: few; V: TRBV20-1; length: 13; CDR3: CTTSPRSYNEQFF
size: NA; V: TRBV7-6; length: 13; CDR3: CASSPVGRETQYF
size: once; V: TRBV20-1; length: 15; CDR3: CSATHGERVGETQYF
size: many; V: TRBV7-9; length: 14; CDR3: CASSLARNTGELFF
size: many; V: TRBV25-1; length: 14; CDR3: CASSEPSSSEKLFF
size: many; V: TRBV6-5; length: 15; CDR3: CASHKGGTGDEKLFF
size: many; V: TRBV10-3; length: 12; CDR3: CAIQGAGETQYF
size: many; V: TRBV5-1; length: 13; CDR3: CASSLDYGNEQFF
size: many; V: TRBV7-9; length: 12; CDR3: CASSVAPETQYF
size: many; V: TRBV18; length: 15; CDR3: CASSPPNPSYNEQFF
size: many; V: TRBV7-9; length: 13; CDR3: CASSLVLIGAQYF
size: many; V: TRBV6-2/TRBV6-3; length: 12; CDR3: CASSTGSYEQYF
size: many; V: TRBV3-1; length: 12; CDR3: CASSQLNQPQHF
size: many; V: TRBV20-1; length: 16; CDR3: CSARDLSGTGSQPQHF
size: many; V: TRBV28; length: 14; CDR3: CASSFLAGETEQFF
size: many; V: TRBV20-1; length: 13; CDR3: CSARGDRIETQYF
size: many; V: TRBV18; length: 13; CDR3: CASTPGGNQPQHF
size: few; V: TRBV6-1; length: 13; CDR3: CASSEDRVGEAFF
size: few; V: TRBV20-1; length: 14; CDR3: CSAKQGASSYEQYF
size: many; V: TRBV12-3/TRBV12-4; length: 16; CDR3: CASSFGPGGGDTEAFF
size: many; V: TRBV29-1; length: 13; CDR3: CSVEGRAKNIQYF
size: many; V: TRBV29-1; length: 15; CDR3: CSSRDSRHFTDTQYF
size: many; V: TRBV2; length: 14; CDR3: CASKPDRGPSEQYF
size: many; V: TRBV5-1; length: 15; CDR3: CASSEGGFGTDTQYF